This passage covers 22 T cell receptor beta chains from one sample sequenced in a study of tumor-infiltrating lymphocytes in primary liver carcinoma. cDNA specific to TCR beta was made from approximately 0.55 ug of total RNA, with a constant-region primer employed for priming. Libraries covering TCR beta were generated through three nested multiplex PCR rounds (using a slightly modified ARM-PCR). The first two PCR rounds used TRBV1-TRBV30 primers with a Cbeta primer, around 10 cycles each. TCRdb called the multiplex PCR reads again in MiXCR, with one record for every CDR3 protein. There are 55,000 to 70,000 distinct CDR3 sequences in the sample; roughly 70% occur only once, and approximately 54% lies in the top ten. For each extraction, RNA and DNA were obtained together from about 20-30 mg of unsorted bulk tissue. Sequences were obtained from liver tumor tissue from sampling region 2. Subset noted: tumor region T2, inferior pole. These TCRs come from a man aged 35 to 55 with primary liver carcinoma and hepatitis B virus infection.

On this clonotype: One end of the junction does not line up with germline, which may come from a read error. The chain employs TRBV11-2 and TRBJ2-3, with a weak D call TRBD1 (6 bases). The J call may be in error: the DNA end matches TRBJ1-5 better. From germline, CDR1 is SGHAT and CDR2 FQNNGV. The CDR3 spans 16 residues. CDR3 DNA: TGTACCAGCAGCTTTGGGGGGGCCACGGGCACAGATACGCAGCATTTT. Translated: CTSSFGGATGTDTQHF.

A remark on this clonotype: One junction end disagrees with the germline gene, perhaps due to a read error. The J gene is TRBJ2-7, the V gene TRBV4-2, with D maybe TRBD2 (5 bases). Germline V gives CDR1 LGHNA, CDR2 YNFKEQ. The CDR3 totals 12 residues. The CDR3 region is CASSPGNYEHYF. The CDR3 DNA is TGTGCCAGCAGTCCGGGAAACTACGAGCACTACTTC.

The chain is built from TRBV7-9 and TRBJ2-1; 7 nucleotides match TRBD2. The DNA end is a closer match to TRBJ2-7, so the J assignment may be wrong. Germline lookup yields CDR1 SEHNR and CDR2 FQNEAQ (reference sequence). The CDR3 is 15 residues long. In DNA form, the CDR3 reads TGTGCCAGCAGAACTAAGCGGGAAGGCCAAAATGAGCAGTACTTC. It is translated as CASRTKREGQNEQYF.

In this sample, this clonotype turned up many times. The CDR3 coding sequence is TGTGCCAGCAGTTTTTCCAGGGGGGGGGATGAGCAGTTCTTC. The encoded protein is CASSFSRGGDEQFF. The chain links TRBV28 to TRBJ2-1; D may match TRBD1 or TRBD2 (7 bases each). This CDR3 region has 14 residues. From germline, CDR1 is MDHEN and CDR2 SYDVKM. The V end lost 3 bases, the J end lost 8 bases, and 14 bases lay between the germline ends.

Ten or more counts support this clonotype. The chain uses TRBV11-2 and TRBJ1-2; no reliable D call. Germline V gene data show CDR1 as SGHAT and CDR2 as FQNNGV. The CDR3 spans 16 residues. The V end lost 6 bases, the J end lost 8 bases, and 25 bases lay between the germline ends. CDR3 residues: CASSIDSVAYSRGYTF. Written as DNA, the CDR3 is TGTGCCAGCAGTATAGATTCGGTAGCCTATTCTCGAGGCTACACCTTC.

Points on this clonotype: The junction departs from the called germline gene at one end, perhaps through a read error. The chain combines TRBV20-1 with TRBJ2-2; D is perhaps TRBD1 or TRBD2 (5 bases each). Germline CDR1 DFQATT, CDR2 SNEGSKA (reference sequence). The CDR3 runs 14 residues. The CDR3 reads CSAREGSRTGDLFF. The DNA of the CDR3 is TGCAGTGCTAGAGAAGGGTCCCGCACCGGGGACCTGTTTTTT.

This clonotype occurred once. Here the CDR3 omits its conserved ending phenylalanine or tryptophan, so a read error is the likely source. This rearrangement joins TRBV11-2 to TRBJ2-2; no clear D gene. The V and J ends lost 1 base and 6 bases respectively, with 12 bases between them. The CDR3 covers 15 residues. CDR1 and CDR2 (germline): SGHAT, FQNNGV. CDR3 residues: CASSLATGNAGELFS. The CDR3 DNA follows: TGTGCCAGCAGCTTAGCGACGGGTAACGCCGGGGAGCTGTTTTCT.

This clonotype was seen only once. An end of the junction differs from the germline gene, which may be a read error. This rearrangement joins TRBV7-8 to TRBJ1-5; no clear D gene. The CDR3 has 13 residues. Germline values: CDR1 SGHVS, CDR2 FQNEAQ. The CDR3 region has the DNA TGTGCCAGCAGCTTAAATCGGGATCAGCCCCATCATTTT. Residues: CASSLNRDQPHHF.

Worth noting for this clonotype: An end of the junction differs from the germline gene, which may be a read error. The genes are TRBV11-2 and TRBJ2-7; 10 bases fit TRBD1. CDR1 and CDR2 from the germline V gene are SGHAT and FQNNGV. The CDR3 covers 15 residues. CDR3 DNA: TGTACCAGCAGCGAGGGACAGGGGATTGTGCACGAGCAGTACTTC. Amino acids: CTSSEGQGIVHEQYF. Supplemented by reference TRBV11-2 and TRBJ2-7, the full variable domain reads EAGVAQSPRYKIIEKRQSVAFWCNPISGHATLYWYQQILGQGPKLLIQFQNNGVVDDSQLPKDRFSAERLKGVDSTLKIQPAKLEDSAVYLCTSSEGQGIVHEQYFGPGTRLTVT.

This clonotype has more than one count but fewer than ten. One junction end does not reproduce the germline sequence, and a read error may be involved. J is TRBJ2-5 and V is TRBV11-2; 8 positions agree with TRBD1. Germline V gives CDR1 SGHAT, CDR2 FQNNGV. This CDR3 comprises 16 residues. The CDR3 protein is CVSSLTAGGSGETQYF. DNA of the CDR3: TGTGTCAGTAGCTTAACAGCAGGGGGCTCTGGGGAGACCCAATACTTC.

This clonotype occurred many times. The chain has TRBV10-3 and TRBJ2-7; D possibly corresponds to TRBD2 (5 bases). Germline assignment: CDR1 ENHRY and CDR2 SYGVKD. Trimming cost V 10 bases and J 5 bases, with 12 bases left between them. The CDR3 sequence is 11 residues long. CDR3 amino acids: CATSEGNEQYF. CDR3 nucleotide sequence: TGTGCCACGTCCGAGGGAAACGAGCAGTACTTC.

The rearrangement uses TRBV7-2 and TRBJ2-7; D gene ambiguous. The CDR3 covers 17 residues. Trimming left V 5 bases short and J 0 bases short, with 20 bases between. Per the germline V gene, CDR1 is SGHTA and CDR2 is FQGNSA. In nucleotides, the CDR3 is TGTGCCAGCAGCCTAGGACGGGTTGGGAACCCCTCCTACGAGCAGTACTTC. It specifies CASSLGRVGNPSYEQYF.

As regards this clonotype: The CDR3 carries no conserved terminal phenylalanine or tryptophan, so it likely arises from a read error. V is TRBV6-2 or TRBV6-3 and J is TRBJ2-7, with TRBD2 identical over 10 bases. The germline CDR1 and CDR2 sequences are MNHEY and SVGEGT. The CDR3 extends over 16 amino acids. CDR3: CTSSPQSGRADYEQYS. CDR3 DNA: TGTACCAGCAGTCCCCAAAGCGGGAGGGCCGATTACGAGCAGTACTCC.

This clonotype was seen ten or more times. The rearrangement uses TRBV14 and TRBJ1-1, with 8 bases lining up with TRBD1. Germline V gene lookup returns CDR1 SGHDN and CDR2 FVKESK. The CDR3 spans 13 residues. V was pared by 1 base and J by 8 bases, with 3 bases of the junction left unmatched. This CDR3 reads CASSQGQGIEAFF. As DNA, the CDR3 is TGTGCCAGCAGCCAAGGACAGGGGATAGAAGCTTTCTTT.

There are a few counts of this clonotype. The junction differs from germline at one of its ends, possibly a read error. The chain joins TRBV29-1 to TRBJ2-1, with a weak D call TRBD2 (6 bases). Germline V lookup: CDR1 SQVTM, CDR2 ANQGSEA. The CDR3 is 13 amino acids. CDR3 protein: CSVEGTDYNEQFF. In nucleotides, the CDR3 is TGCAGTGTTGAAGGGACTGACTACAATGAGCAGTTCTTC.

Note on this clonotype: At one boundary the junction diverges from the germline segment, which might be a read error. V usage is TRBV6-1 and J usage is TRBJ2-7; 9 bases agree with TRBD1. CDR3 length: 14 amino acids. Germline CDR1 is MNHNS and CDR2 is SASEGT. The CDR3 is CASKAGQGIIKEYF. For the CDR3, the DNA is TGTGCAAGCAAAGCGGGACAGGGAATAATCAAGGAGTACTTC.

The chain is built from TRBV11-2 and TRBJ2-2, with D unclear. CDR1 and CDR2 (germline): SGHAT, FQNNGV. The CDR3 runs to 16 residues. Trimming stripped 6 bases from V and 5 bases from J, with 19 bases between. The CDR3 DNA sequence: TGTGCCAGCAGGCTACAAAGCAGTGCTTTGACCGGGGAGCTGTTTTTT. Its translation: CASRLQSSALTGELFF.

This clonotype occurred many times. The V call is TRBV6-1, the J call TRBJ2-7; D perhaps matches TRBD2 (5 bases). Germline CDR1 and CDR2: MNHNS and SASEGT. The CDR3 runs 13 residues. Trimming left V 6 bases short and J 0 bases short, with 9 bases between. The CDR3 region is CASRERSSYEQYF. In DNA, the CDR3 is TGTGCCAGCAGGGAGCGGAGCTCCTACGAGCAGTACTTC.

As to this clonotype: This may be a read error, as it is one base from a much larger clone. J is TRBJ2-7 and V is TRBV11-1; 8 nucleotides agree with TRBD1. The trim removed 6 bases at V and 2 bases at J, leaving 9 bases unmatched. Germline values: CDR1 SGHAT, CDR2 FQDESV (reference sequence). This CDR3 is built from 15 residues. This CDR3 reads CASRSLPGGAYEQYF. CDR3 nucleotide sequence: TGTGCCAGCAGGTCGCTTCCAGGGGGCGCCTACGAGCAGTACTTC. The whole variable domain, filled in from reference TRBV11-1 and TRBJ2-7, reads EAEVAQSPRYKITEKSQAVAFWCDPISGHATLYWYRQILGQGPELLVQFQDESVVDDSQLPKDRFSAERLKGVDSTLKIQPAELGDSAMYLCASRSLPGGAYEQYFGPGTRLTVT.

In the case of this clonotype: Given the absence of the conserved phenylalanine or tryptophan at the CDR3 end, a read error is likely. The limits of the CDR3 on the DNA are not certain, so only TCRdb's listed CDR3 is given. The rearrangement joins TRBV11-2 to TRBJ2-5; the D segment call TRBD2 is taken from the table without a DNA check. Germline V gene data show CDR1 as SGHAT and CDR2 as FQNNGV. The CDR3 numbers 16 amino acids, ends counted. This chain's CDR3 is CASSQTPGGGNEAQYL.

A remark on this clonotype: The conserved phenylalanine or tryptophan is not found at the CDR3 terminus, so this likely reflects a read error. V and J are TRBV12-3 or TRBV12-4 and TRBJ1-6; the match to TRBD1 covers 10 bases. V lost 6 bases and J lost 7; bases outside the gene matches: 6. CDR3 size: 15 residues. CDR3: CASSPDRGWNSPLHS. The CDR3 nucleotides are TGTGCCAGCAGCCCGGACAGGGGGTGGAATTCACCCCTCCACTCA.

Comment on this clonotype: Relative to the germline gene, one junction end is altered; a read error may explain this. The chain uses TRBV11-2 and TRBJ2-3; D is uncertain. The CDR3 totals 14 residues. The germline V gene has CDR1 SGHAT and CDR2 FQNNGV. The CDR3 region has the DNA TGTGCCGGCAGCTTTCGGTACAGCACAGATACGCAGTATTTT. This sequence encodes CAGSFRYSTDTQYF.